The following is a T cell receptor (beta chain) sequence with its context. RNA transcripts yielded amplified TCR beta CDR3 regions. HTBI primers drove first-round RT-PCR of the TCR CDR3. MiXCR, applied by TCRdb to the multiplex PCR reads, yields one record per CDR3 protein. The sample has over 700,000 distinct CDR3 sequences, 35% seen once. This sample was included in a study of T cells in Graves' hyperthyroidism and ophthalmopathy. Germline lookup yields CDR1 MGHRA and CDR2 YSYEKL. The CDR3 extends over 16 amino acids. The V gene lost 1 base and the J gene lost 1 base, with 14 bases spanning the gap. The J gene is TRBJ2-7, the V gene TRBV4-1; TRBD1 is a possible D gene (6 bases). Sequenced: blood. The TCR was taken from a woman in her forties with Graves' hyperthyroidism. The CDR3 region is CASSQGTVRTSYEQYF. CDR3 nucleotide sequence: TGCGCCAGCAGCCAAGGGACAGTGCGTACATCCTACGAGCAGTACTTC.